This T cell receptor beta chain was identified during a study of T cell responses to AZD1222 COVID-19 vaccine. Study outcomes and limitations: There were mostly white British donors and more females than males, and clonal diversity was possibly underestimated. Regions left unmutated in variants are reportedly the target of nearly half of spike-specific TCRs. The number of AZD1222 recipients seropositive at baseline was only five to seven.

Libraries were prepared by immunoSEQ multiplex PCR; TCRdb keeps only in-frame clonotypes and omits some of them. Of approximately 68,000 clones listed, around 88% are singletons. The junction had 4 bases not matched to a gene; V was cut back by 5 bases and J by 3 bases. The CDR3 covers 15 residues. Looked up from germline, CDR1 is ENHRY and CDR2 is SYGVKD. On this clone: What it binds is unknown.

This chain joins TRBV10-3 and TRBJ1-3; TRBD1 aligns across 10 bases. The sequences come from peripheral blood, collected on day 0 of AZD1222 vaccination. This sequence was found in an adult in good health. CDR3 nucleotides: TGTGCCATCAGTCCCGACAGGGGGCTTGGAAACACCATATATTTT. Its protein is CAISPDRGLGNTIYF.